The source of this T cell receptor (beta chain) is a study of blood T cell repertoires in COVID-19 (dated by TCRdb to 2018 to 2020). In the study overall: Samples from collaborators originated in the United States, Italy and Spain and spanned both the acute and convalescent phases of COVID-19. The prospective study material was composed of cDNA or gDNA derived from T cells, B-cell-depleted T cells, or PBMCs. Deeply sampled blood TCRbeta repertoires from subjects exposed to, actively infected with, or recovered from COVID-19 were included in the dataset. A freely available public database, intended as a resource for researchers studying the immune response to SARS-CoV-2, is where the repertoires were released. The samples were drawn from the first 160 participants of the ongoing ImmuneRACE study and from 950 to 1,500 subjects provided by 6 global collaborators. Nearly every sample came with metadata listing a de-identified subject ID, COVID-19 status, age in years and sex. HLA class I and class II types, where available, came from metadata supplied by the sample provider rather than from assay-based typing. Results the study describes overall, beyond this receptor: Clinical and demographic metadata were provided uncurated, with the amount varying by source and participant.

TCRbeta CDR3 regions were amplified from genomic DNA using the immunoSEQ Assay, a bias-controlled multiplex PCR. In the paper's pipeline: The number of nucleated cells in each sample was estimated from the amplification of reference gene primers within the assay. To quantify the absolute abundance of each unique TCRbeta CDR3 rearrangement, sequence reads were collapsed and filtered. For each sample, productive Simpson clonality was calculated by taking the square root of Simpson's diversity index across productive rearrangements. TCRdb's version of the immuneACCESS table is confined to in-frame rearrangements and falls short of the full clone set. An unresolved V gene accounts for under half of the shortfall where checked; the remainder is of unknown origin. V and J calls and clone size are as listed in that table; D and trimming were resolved from the DNA. Recorded for this sample are some 99,000 clones; 75% to 90% of them occurred a single time. Jointly, the top ten make up approximately 1% of the sample.

Whole blood was collected in K2EDTA tubes by collaborating institutions according to the institutions' own protocols. For TCRbeta analysis, collaborators shipped samples as frozen whole blood, isolated PBMCs, or DNA extracted from either of those sample types. The CDR3 goes from the cysteine to the phenylalanine over 14 residues. Kept here is only the CDR3 DNA, which spans 42 bases and is read in frame from base 1. CDR1 and CDR2 are read off the germline V gene (reference sequence) as MNHEY and SMNVEV. About this clone itself: The specificity of this receptor is unknown. At one boundary the junction diverges from the germline segment, which might be a read error.

The sequence was collected from a human donor in a cohort sampled during active COVID-19. The specimen was peripheral blood. The V gene is TRBV27 and the J gene is TRBJ1-2; 12 bases in the middle match TRBD1. The CDR3 region reads CASSSFGTGGGLAF. The DNA sequence is given as TGTGCCAGCAGTTCCTTCGGGACAGGGGGCGGATTGGCCTTC.